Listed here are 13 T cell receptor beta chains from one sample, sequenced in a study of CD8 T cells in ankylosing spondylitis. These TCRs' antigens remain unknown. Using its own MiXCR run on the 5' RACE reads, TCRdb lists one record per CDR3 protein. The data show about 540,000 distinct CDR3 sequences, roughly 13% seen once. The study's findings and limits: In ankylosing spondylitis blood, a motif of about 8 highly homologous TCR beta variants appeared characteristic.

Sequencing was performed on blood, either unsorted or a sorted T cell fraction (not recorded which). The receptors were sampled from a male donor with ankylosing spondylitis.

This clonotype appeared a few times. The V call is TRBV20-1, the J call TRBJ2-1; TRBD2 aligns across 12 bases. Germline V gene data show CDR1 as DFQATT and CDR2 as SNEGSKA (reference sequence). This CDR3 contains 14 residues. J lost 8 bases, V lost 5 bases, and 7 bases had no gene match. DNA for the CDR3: TGCAGTGCTTCTAGCGGGAGGGCCCTGGATGAGCAGTTCTTC. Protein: CSASSGRALDEQFF.

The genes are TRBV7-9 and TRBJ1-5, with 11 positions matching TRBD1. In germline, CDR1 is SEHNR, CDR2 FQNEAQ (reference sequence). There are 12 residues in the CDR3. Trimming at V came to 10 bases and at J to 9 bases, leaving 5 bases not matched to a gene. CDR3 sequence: CATQGQGGPQHF. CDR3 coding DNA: TGTGCCACCCAGGGACAGGGGGGGCCCCAGCATTTT. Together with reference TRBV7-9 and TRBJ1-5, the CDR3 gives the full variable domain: DTGVSQNPRHKITKRGQNVTFRCDPISEHNRLYWYRQTLGQGPEFLTYFQNEAQLEKSRLLSDRFSAERPKGSFSTLEIQRTEQGDSAMYLCATQGQGGPQHFGDGTRLSIL.

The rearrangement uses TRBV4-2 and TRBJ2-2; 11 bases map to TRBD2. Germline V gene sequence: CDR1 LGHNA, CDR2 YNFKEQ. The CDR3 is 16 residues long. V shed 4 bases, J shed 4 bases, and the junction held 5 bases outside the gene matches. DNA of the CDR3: TGTGCCAGCAGCCGGGGACTAGCGGAAGTCACCGGGGAGCTGTTTTTT. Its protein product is CASSRGLAEVTGELFF.

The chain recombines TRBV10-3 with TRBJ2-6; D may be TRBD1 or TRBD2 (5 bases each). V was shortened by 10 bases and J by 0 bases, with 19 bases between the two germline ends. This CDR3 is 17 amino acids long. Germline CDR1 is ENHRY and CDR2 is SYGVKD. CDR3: CATRRGTGSSGANVLTF. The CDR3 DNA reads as TGTGCCACCCGTCGGGGCACGGGCTCCTCTGGGGCCAACGTCCTGACTTTC.

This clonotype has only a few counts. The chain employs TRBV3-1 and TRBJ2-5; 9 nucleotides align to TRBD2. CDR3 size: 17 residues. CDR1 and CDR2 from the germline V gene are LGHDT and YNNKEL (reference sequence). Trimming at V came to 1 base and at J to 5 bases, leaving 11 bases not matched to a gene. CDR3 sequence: CASSQAFRGRGGETQYF. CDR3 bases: TGTGCCAGCAGCCAAGCTTTTCGCGGGAGGGGTGGTGAGACCCAGTACTTC.

CDR3 region: CASSRTPGENTEAFF. CDR3 nucleotide sequence: TGCGCCAGCAGCCGTACCCCAGGGGAGAACACTGAAGCTTTCTTT. The chain is built from TRBV4-1 and TRBJ1-1, with a possible D match to TRBD1 (6 bases). CDR1 is MGHRA, CDR2 YSYEKL, per germline. CDR3 size: 15 residues. Trimming cost V 4 bases and J 1 base, with 13 bases left between them.

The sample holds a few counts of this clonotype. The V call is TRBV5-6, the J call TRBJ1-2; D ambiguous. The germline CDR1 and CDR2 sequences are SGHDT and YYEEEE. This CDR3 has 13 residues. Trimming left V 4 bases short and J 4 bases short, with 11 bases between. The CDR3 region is CASSQQTSYGYTF. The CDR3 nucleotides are TGTGCCAGCAGCCAGCAGACCAGCTATGGCTACACCTTC.

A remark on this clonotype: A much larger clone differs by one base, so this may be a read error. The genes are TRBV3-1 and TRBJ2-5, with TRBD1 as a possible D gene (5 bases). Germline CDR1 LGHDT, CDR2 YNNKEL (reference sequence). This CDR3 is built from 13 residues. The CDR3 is CASSQAGQDTQYF. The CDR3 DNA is TGTGCCAGCAGCCAAGCTGGACAAGACACCCAGTACTTC.

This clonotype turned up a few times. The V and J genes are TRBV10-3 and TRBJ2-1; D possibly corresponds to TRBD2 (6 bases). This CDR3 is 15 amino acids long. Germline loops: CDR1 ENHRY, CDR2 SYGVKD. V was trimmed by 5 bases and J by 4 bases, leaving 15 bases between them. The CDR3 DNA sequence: TGTGCCATCAGTCCTCGGACTACCCCATACAATGAGCAGTTCTTC. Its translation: CAISPRTTPYNEQFF.

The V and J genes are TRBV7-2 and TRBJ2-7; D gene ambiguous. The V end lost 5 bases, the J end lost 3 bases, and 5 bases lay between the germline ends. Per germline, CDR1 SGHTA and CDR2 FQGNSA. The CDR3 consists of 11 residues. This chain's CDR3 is CASSTVYEQYV. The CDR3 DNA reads TGTGCCAGCAGCACCGTCTACGAGCAGTACGTC.

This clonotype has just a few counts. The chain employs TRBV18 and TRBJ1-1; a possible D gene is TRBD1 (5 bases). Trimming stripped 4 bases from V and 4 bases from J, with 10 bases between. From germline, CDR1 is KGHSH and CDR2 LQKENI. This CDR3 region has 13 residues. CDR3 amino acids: CASSQGERTEAFF. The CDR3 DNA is TGTGCCAGCTCACAAGGGGAGCGCACTGAAGCTTTCTTT.

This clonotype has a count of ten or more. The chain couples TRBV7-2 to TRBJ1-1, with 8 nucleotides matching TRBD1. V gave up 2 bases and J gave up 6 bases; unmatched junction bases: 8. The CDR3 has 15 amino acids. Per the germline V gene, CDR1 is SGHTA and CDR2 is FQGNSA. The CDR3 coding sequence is TGTGCCAGCAGCTTACATCCAGGGGGCATCGCTGAAGCTTTCTTT. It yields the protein CASSLHPGGIAEAFF.

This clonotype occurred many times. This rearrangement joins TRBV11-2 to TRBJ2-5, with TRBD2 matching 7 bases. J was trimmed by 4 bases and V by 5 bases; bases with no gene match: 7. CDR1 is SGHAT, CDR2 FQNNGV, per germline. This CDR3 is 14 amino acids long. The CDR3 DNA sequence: TGTGCCAGCAGCCCGCGGGGGAGGGGAGAGACCCAGTACTTC. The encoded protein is CASSPRGRGETQYF.